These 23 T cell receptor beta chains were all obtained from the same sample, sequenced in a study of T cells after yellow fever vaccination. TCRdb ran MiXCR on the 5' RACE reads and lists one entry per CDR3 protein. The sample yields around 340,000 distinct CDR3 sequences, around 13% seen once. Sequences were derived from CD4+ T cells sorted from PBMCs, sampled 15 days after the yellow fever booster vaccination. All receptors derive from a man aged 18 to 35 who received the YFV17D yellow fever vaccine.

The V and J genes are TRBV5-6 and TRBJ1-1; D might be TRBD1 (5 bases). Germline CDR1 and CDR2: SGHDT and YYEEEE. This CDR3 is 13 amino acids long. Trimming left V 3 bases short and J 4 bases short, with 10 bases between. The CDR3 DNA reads TGTGCCAGCAGCTGGGGCAGGGCCACTGAAGCTTTCTTT. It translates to CASSWGRATEAFF.

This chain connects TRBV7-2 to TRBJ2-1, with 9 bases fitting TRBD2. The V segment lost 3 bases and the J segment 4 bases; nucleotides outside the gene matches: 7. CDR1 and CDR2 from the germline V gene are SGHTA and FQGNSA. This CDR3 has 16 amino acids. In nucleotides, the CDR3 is TGTGCCAGCAGCTTTGTAGCGGGGGAGAGGTACAATGAGCAGTTCTTC. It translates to CASSFVAGERYNEQFF.

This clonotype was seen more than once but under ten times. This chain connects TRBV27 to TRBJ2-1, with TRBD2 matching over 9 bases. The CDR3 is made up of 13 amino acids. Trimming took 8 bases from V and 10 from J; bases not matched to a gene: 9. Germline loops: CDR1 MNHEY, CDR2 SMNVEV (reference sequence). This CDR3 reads CASGAGGGREQFF. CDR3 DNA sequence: TGTGCCAGCGGAGCGGGGGGAGGTCGGGAGCAGTTCTTC.

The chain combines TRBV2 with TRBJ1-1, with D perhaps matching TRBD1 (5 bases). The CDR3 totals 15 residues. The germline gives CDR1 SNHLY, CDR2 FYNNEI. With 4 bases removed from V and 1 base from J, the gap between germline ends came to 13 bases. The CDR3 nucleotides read TGTGCCAGCAGTGTTATGGGGCTACGGAACACTGAAGCTTTCTTT. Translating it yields CASSVMGLRNTEAFF.

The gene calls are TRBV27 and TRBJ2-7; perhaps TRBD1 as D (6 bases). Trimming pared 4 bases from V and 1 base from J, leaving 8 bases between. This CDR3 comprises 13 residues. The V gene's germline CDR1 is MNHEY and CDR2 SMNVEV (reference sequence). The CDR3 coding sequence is TGTGCCAGCAGTTCACAGGGTTCCTACGAGCAGTACTTC. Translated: CASSSQGSYEQYF.

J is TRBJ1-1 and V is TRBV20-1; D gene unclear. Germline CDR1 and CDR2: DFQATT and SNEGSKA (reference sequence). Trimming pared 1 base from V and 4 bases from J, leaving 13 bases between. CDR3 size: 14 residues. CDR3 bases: TGCAGTGCTAGAGGGGCACGGGGAGTCACTGAAGCTTTCTTT. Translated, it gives CSARGARGVTEAFF.

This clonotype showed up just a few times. Here the CDR3 DNA reads TGTGCCAGCAGCGGACAGTTCCCTCAGCCCCAGCATTTT. Protein sequence: CASSGQFPQPQHF. The rearrangement joins TRBV7-2 to TRBJ1-5, with TRBD1 as a possible D gene (6 bases). With 5 bases removed from V and 6 bases from J, the gap between germline ends came to 11 bases. The CDR3 loop spans 13 amino acids. CDR1 is SGHTA, CDR2 FQGNSA, per germline.

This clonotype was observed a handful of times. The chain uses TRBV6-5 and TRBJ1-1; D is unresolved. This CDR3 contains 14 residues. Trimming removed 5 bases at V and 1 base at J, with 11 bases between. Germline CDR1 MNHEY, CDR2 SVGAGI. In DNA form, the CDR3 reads TGTGCCAGCAGTAAGCGGGTCGGGAACACTGAAGCTTTCTTT. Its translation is CASSKRVGNTEAFF.

CDR3 bases: TGTGCCAGCAACACACCCCGGGGTACTGGGGCACCCCTCCACTTT. Its protein is CASNTPRGTGAPLHF. The chain has TRBV28 and TRBJ1-6, with D unclear. Germline-derived CDR1 and CDR2 are MDHEN and SYDVKM. This CDR3 region has 15 residues. V lost 7 bases, J lost 11 bases, and 21 bases lay in between. Drawing the rest from reference TRBV28 and TRBJ1-6, the complete variable domain is DVKVTQSSRYLVKRTGEKVFLECVQDMDHENMFWYRQDPGLGLRLIYFSYDVKMKEKGDIPEGYSVSREKKERFSLILESASTNQTSMYLCASNTPRGTGAPLHFGNGTRLTVT.

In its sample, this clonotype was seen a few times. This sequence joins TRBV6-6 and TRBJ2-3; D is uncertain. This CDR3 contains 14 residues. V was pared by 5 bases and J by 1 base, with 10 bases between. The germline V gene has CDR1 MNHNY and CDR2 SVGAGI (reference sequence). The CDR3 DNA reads TGTGCCAGCAGTCGGGCCACGGGCACAGATACGCAGTATTTT. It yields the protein CASSRATGTDTQYF.

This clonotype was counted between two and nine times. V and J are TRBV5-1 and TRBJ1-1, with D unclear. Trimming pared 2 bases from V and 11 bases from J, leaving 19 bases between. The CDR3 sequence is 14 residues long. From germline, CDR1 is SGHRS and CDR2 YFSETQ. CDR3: CASSFDTTGIRAFF. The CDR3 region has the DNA TGCGCCAGCAGCTTCGATACTACCGGCATTCGGGCTTTCTTT.

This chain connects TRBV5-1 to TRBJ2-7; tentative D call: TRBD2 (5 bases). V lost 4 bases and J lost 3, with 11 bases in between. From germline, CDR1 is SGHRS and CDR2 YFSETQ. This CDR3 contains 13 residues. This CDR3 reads CASSGGRLYEQYF. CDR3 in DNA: TGCGCCAGCAGCGGCGGGCGCCTCTACGAGCAGTACTTC. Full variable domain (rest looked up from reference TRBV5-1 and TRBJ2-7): KAGVTQTPRYLIKTRGQQVTLSCSPISGHRSVSWYQQTPGQGLQFLFEYFSETQRNKGNFPGRFSGRQFSNSRSEMNVSTLELGDSALYLCASSGGRLYEQYFGPGTRLTVT.

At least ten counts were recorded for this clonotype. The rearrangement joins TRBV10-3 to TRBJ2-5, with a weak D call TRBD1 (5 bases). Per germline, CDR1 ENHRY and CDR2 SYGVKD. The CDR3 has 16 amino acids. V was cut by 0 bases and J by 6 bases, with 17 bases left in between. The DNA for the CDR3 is TGTGCCATCAGTGAGTCGACTGGGGCAGGGCGACAGACCCAGTACTTC. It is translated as CAISESTGAGRQTQYF.

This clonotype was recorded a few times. The CDR3 region has the DNA TGCGCCAGCAGCCACCTTTCCGGAAACACCATATATTTT. Protein sequence: CASSHLSGNTIYF. This rearrangement joins TRBV4-3 to TRBJ1-3; D unresolved. V lost 3 bases and J lost 4, with 7 bases in between. The germline CDR1 and CDR2 sequences are LGHNA and YSLEER. This CDR3 has 13 residues.

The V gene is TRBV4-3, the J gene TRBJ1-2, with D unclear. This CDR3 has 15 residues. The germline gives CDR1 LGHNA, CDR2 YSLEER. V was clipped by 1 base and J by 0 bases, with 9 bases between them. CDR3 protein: CASSQGFSTNYGYTF. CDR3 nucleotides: TGCGCCAGCAGCCAAGGATTCTCTACTAACTATGGCTACACCTTC.

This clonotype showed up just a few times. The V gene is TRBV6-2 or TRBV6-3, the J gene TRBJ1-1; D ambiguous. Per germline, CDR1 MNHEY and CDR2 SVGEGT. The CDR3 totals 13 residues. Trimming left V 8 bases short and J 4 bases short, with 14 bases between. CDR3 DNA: TGTGCCAGCGTTCGAGAGGCCCGCACTGAAGCTTTCTTT. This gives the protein CASVREARTEAFF.

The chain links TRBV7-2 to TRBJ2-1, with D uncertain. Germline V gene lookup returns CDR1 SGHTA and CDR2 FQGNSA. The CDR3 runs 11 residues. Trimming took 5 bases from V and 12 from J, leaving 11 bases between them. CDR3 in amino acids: CASSQRYGQFF. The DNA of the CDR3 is TGTGCCAGCAGCCAGCGCTATGGGCAGTTCTTC.

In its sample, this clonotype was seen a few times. The chain's CDR3 is CASSSHRVYSNQPQHF. CDR3 nucleotide sequence: TGTGCCAGCAGCTCCCACAGGGTTTATAGCAATCAGCCCCAGCATTTT. The genes are TRBV7-3 and TRBJ1-5; perhaps TRBD1 as D (6 bases). The CDR3 has 16 residues. V lost 4 bases and J 0 bases, leaving 13 bases between the germline ends. The germline gives CDR1 SGHTA, CDR2 FQGTGA.

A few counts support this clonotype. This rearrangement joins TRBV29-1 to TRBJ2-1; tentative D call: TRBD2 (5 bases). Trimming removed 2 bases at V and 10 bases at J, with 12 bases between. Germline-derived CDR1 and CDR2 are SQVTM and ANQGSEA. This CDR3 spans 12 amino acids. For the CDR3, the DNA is TGCAGCGTTGAAAAAGCGGTCCGCGAGCAGTTCTTC. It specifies CSVEKAVREQFF.

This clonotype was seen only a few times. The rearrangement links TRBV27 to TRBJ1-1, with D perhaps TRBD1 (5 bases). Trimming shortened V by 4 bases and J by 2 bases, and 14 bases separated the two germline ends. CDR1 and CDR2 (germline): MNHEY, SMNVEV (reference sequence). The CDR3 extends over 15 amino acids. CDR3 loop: CASSSAGLPNTEAFF. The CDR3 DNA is TGTGCCAGCAGTTCCGCAGGGCTTCCCAACACTGAAGCTTTCTTT.

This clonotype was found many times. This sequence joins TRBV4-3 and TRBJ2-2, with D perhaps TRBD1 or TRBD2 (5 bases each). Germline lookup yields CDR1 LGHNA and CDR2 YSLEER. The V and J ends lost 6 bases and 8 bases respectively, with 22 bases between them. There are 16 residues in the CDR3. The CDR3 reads CASRHAEGRTTGELFF. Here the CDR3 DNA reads TGCGCCAGCAGACATGCTGAGGGACGGACCACAGGGGAGCTGTTTTTT.

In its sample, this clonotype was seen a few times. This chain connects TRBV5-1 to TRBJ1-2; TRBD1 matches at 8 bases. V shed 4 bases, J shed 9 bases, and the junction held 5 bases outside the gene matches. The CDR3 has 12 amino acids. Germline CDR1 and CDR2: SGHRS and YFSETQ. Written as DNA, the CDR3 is TGCGCCAGCAGCATCCAGGGGGCGAGCTACACCTTC. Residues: CASSIQGASYTF.

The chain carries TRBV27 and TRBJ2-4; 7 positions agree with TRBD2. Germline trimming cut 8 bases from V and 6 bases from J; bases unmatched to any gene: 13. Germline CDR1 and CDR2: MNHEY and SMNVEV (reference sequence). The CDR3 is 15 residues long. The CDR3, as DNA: TGTGCCAGCCGACCCCCGGGGAGGGGAAGAAACATTCAGTACTTC. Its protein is CASRPPGRGRNIQYF.